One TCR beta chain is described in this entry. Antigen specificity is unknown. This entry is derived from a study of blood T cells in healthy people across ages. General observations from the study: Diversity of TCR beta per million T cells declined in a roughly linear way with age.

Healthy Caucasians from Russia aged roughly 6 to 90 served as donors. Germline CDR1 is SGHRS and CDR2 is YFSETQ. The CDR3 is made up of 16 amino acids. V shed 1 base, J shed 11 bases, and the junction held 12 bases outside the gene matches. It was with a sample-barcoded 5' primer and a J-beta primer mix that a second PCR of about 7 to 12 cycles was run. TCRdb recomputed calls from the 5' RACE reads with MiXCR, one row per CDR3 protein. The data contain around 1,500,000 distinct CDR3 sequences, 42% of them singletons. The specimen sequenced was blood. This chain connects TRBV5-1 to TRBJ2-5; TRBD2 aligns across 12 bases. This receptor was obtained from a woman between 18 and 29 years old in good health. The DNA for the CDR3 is TGCGCCAGCAGCTTGCTAGCGGGGGGGCTTCCCAATGAGCAGTACTTC. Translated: CASSLLAGGLPNEQYF.